This TCR beta chain was sequenced in a study of technical replicates of blood from several donors. Assay used: immunoSEQ multiplex PCR; TCRdb lists only in-frame clones, some missing. The sample records about 70,000 clones, roughly nine tenths being singletons. Germline V lookup: CDR1 SGHTA, CDR2 FQGTGA. The CDR3 extends over 14 amino acids. After removal of 6 bases from V and 7 bases from J, the junction contained 8 bases not matched to a gene. The sequenced sample consisted of PBMCs. The chain employs TRBV7-3 and TRBJ2-1; TRBD1 matches 8 bases. The TCR comes from a human donor in good health. Some clones in this sample may be carry-over from other donors' samples. CDR3 in DNA: TGTGCCAGCAGTCTCGGACAGGGACATAATGAGCAGTTCTTC. It is translated as CASSLGQGHNEQFF.